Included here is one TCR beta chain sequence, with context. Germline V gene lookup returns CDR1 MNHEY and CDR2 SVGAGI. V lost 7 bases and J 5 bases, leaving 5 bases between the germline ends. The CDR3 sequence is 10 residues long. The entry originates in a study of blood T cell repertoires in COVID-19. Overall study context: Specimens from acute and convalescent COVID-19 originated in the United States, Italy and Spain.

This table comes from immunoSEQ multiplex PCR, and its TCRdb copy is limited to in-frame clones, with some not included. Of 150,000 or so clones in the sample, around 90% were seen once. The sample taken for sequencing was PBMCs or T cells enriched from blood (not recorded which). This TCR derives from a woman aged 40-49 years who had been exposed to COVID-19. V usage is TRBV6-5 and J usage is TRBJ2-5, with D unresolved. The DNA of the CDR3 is TGTGCCAGCAACGCGGAGACCCAGTACTTC. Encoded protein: CASNAETQYF.